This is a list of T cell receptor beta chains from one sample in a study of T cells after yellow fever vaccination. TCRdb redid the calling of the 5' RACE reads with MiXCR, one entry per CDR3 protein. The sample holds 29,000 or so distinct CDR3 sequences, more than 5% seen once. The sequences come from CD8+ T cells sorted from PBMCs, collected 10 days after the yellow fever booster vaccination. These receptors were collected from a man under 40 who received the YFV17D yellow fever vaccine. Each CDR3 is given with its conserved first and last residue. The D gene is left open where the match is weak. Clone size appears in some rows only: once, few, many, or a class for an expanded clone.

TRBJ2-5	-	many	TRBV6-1	TGTGCCAGCAGCGACACTCTGACCCAGTACTTC	CASSDTLTQYF
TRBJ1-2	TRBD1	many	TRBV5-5	TGTGCCAGCAGCCCCGACAGGGAGGATTACTATGGCTACACCTTC	CASSPDREDYYGYTF
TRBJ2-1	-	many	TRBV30	TGTGCCTGGAAAGCCTTCAGCAGCCACAATGAGCAGTTCTTC	CAWKAFSSHNEQFF
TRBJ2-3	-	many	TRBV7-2	TGTGCCAGCAGCTTAAGGCGGGACGGCACAGATACGCAGTATTTT	CASSLRRDGTDTQYF
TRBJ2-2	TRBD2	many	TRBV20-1	TGCAGTACATATGTTGGCGGGAGTTTTTCCGGGGAGCTGTTTTTT	CSTYVGGSFSGELFF
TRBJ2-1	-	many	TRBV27	TGTGCCAGCAGTTTAGGAGCAGAGCAGTTCTTC	CASSLGAEQFF
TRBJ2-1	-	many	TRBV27	TGTGCCAGCAGTCGGTTAGGGGGTCCGGCGTATGAGCAGTTCTTC	CASSRLGGPAYEQFF
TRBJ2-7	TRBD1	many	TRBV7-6	TGTGCCAGCAGCTTAGCGAAAGGACAGGGGGCCTACGAGCAGTACTTC	CASSLAKGQGAYEQYF
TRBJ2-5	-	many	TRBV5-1	TGCGCCAGCAGCTGGGGGTCTTGGGGGGTCCAAGAGACCCAGTACTTC	CASSWGSWGVQETQYF
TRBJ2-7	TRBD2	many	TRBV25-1	TGTGCCAGCAGTGTAACCGGGACTAGCGGGATAACCTACGAGCAGTACTTC	CASSVTGTSGITYEQYF
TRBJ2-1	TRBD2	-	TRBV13	TGTGCCAGCAGCTCGTATACTAGCGGAGACCCCTCCTACAATGAGCAGTTCTTC	CASSSYTSGDPSYNEQFF
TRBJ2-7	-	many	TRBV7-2	TGTGCCAGCAGCCTACAGACGACCTACGAGCAGTACTTC	CASSLQTTYEQYF
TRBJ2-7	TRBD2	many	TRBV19	TGTGCCAGTAGTCCTCGGACCGCCTCGGGACTAGCCGAGCCGCAGTACTTC	CASSPRTASGLAEPQYF
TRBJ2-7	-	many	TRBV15	TGTGCCACCAGCAGAGATACGGAGGATTACGAGCAGTACTTC	CATSRDTEDYEQYF
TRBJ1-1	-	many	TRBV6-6	TGTGCCAGCAGGCCGGGAGTAGGCACTGAAGCTTTCTTT	CASRPGVGTEAFF
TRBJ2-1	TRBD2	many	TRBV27	TGTGCCAGCAGTATAGCGGGAGGGCCCAATGAGCAGTTCTTC	CASSIAGGPNEQFF
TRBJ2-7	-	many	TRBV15	TGTGCCACCAGCAGAGATGAGGACAGACCCTACGAGCAGTACTTC	CATSRDEDRPYEQYF
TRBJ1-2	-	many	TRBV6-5	TGTGCCAGCCGGGACGGGGTAACCTATGGCTACACCTTC	CASRDGVTYGYTF
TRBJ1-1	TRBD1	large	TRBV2	TGTGCCAGCACCTCCCCGGACAGGGTTGGCACTGAAGCTTTCTTT	CASTSPDRVGTEAFF